This TCR beta chain emerged from a study of cytomegalovirus exposure and HLA in healthy donors. Study-wide context: Ancestry clustering placed 70% to 90% of a few hundred genotyped donors in the Caucasian-associated cluster. Notes on the study in general: Overall, about 160 TCR beta chains were annotated as cytomegalovirus-associated. What a later analysis showed was that several of the most significant clusters appeared linked to common viral pathogens.

Researchers ran the PCR with 60 Vbeta and 13 Jbeta primers. Profiled with immunoSEQ multiplex PCR; TCRdb holds only in-frame clones, not every one. The sample contains about 130,000 clones, around 75% of which appear only once. This CDR3 has 17 residues. Germline V lookup: CDR1 MRHNA, CDR2 SNTAGT. Germline trimming cut 10 bases from V and 1 base from J; bases unmatched to any gene: 18. A note on this clone: Its cognate antigen is unknown.

The origin of this receptor is a man under 40 in good health and CMV-seronegative. Sequencing was carried out using PBMCs. This rearrangement joins TRBV6-4 to TRBJ1-1; 7 positions agree with TRBD1. The CDR3 protein is CANRQGTPANGNTEAFF. In nucleotides, the CDR3 is TGTGCCAACAGACAGGGAACCCCAGCTAATGGGAACACTGAAGCTTTCTTT.